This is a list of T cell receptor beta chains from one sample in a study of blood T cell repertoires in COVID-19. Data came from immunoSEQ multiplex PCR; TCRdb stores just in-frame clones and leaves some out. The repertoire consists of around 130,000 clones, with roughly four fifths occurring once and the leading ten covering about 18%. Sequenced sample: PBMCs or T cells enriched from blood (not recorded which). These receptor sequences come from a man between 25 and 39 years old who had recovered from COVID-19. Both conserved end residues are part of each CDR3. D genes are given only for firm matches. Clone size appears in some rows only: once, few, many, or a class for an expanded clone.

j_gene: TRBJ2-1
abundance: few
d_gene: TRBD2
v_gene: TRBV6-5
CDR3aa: CASRDIAGAWGEQFF
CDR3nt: TGTGCCAGCAGAGACATAGCGGGAGCCTGGGGGGAGCAGTTCTTC

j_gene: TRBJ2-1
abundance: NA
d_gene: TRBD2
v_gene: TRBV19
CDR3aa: CASSIQRGEQFF
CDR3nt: TGTGCCAGTAGTATCCAGCGGGGAGAGCAGTTCTTC

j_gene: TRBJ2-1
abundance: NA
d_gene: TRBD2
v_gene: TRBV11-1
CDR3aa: CASSFSAGETNEQFF
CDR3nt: TGTGCCAGCAGCTTTTCAGCGGGAGAAACGAATGAGCAGTTCTTC

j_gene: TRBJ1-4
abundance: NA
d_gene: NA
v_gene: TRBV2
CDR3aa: CASSEAQASTNEKLFF
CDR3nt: TGTGCCAGCAGTGAAGCTCAGGCTTCAACTAATGAAAAACTGTTTTTT

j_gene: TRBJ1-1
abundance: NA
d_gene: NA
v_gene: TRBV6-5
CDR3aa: CASRGLWSTEAFF
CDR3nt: TGTGCCAGCAGGGGACTGTGGAGCACTGAAGCTTTCTTT

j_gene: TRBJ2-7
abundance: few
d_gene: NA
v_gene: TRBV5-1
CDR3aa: CASSLRDSSYEQYF
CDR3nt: TGCGCCAGCAGCCTCCGGGACTCATCCTACGAGCAGTACTTC

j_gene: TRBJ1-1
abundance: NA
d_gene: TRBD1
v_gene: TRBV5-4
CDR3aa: CASSRQGNTEAFF
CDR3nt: TGTGCCAGCAGCCGACAGGGGAACACTGAAGCTTTCTTT

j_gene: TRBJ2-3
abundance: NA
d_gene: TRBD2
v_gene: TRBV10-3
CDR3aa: CAISEFYSGDSDTQYF
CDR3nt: TGTGCCATCAGTGAGTTTTATAGCGGGGATTCAGATACGCAGTATTTT

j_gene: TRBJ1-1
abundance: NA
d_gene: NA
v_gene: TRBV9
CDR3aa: CASSVGLQGEAFF
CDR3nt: TGTGCCAGCAGCGTAGGACTGCAGGGGGAAGCTTTCTTT

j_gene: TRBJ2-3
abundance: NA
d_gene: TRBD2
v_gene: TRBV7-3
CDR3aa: CASSSGRAADTQYF
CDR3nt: TGTGCCAGCAGTAGCGGGAGGGCCGCAGATACGCAGTATTTT

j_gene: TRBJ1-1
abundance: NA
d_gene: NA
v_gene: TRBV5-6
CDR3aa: CASSLGTGRNTEAFF
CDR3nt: TGTGCCAGCAGCTTGGGTACGGGAAGGAACACTGAAGCTTTCTTT

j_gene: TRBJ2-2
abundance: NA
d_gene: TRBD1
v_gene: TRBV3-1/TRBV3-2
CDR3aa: CASSHSGQWNTGELFF
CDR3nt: TGTGCCAGCAGCCATTCGGGACAGTGGAACACCGGGGAGCTGTTTTTT

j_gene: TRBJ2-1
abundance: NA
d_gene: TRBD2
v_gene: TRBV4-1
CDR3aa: CASSHPGLAGGDEQFF
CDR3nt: TGCGCCAGCAGCCATCCGGGACTAGCGGGAGGGGATGAGCAGTTCTTC

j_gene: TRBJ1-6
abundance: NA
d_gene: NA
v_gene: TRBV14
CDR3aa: CASSQDRVYNSPLHF
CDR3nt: TGTGCCAGCAGCCAAGACAGGGTCTATAATTCACCCCTCCACTTT